The source of this T cell receptor beta chain is a study of blood T cell repertoires in COVID-19 (dated by TCRdb to 2018 to 2021). For the wider study: Samples covering the acute and convalescent phases of COVID-19 were provided by collaborators in the United States, Italy and Spain. A de-identified subject ID, COVID-19 status, age in years and sex were almost always included in the sample metadata. Where HLA class I and class II types were available, the types were taken from metadata supplied by the sample provider, not from assay-based typing. The repertoires were released in a freely available public database meant as a resource for research on the immune response to SARS-CoV-2. The prospective study material was composed of cDNA or gDNA derived from T cells, B-cell-depleted T cells, or PBMCs. The samples were drawn from the first 160 participants of the ongoing ImmuneRACE study and from under 1,500 subjects provided by 6 global collaborators. Subjects who had been exposed to COVID-19, were actively infected with it, or had recovered from it provided the deeply sampled blood TCRbeta repertoires that made up the dataset. On the study overall, not on this receptor specifically: The quantity of clinical and demographic metadata differed by source and by participant and was supplied without curation.

Each collaborating institution followed its own protocols to collect whole blood in K2EDTA tubes. For TCRbeta analysis, collaborators shipped samples as frozen whole blood, isolated PBMCs, or DNA extracted from either of those sample types. In the case of this clone: This clone's antigen is unknown. Base qualities are not provided; no much larger clone lies one nucleotide away.

The CDR3 sequence holds 14 residues, the cysteine and phenylalanine included. CDR3 DNA is the only sequence kept; it has 42 bases, read in frame from the first base. At the junction V is shortened by 6 bases and J by 8 bases, with 17 bases in between. CDR1 and CDR2, per the germline V gene, are SQVTM and ANQGSEA. TCRbeta CDR3 regions were amplified from genomic DNA by means of the immunoSEQ Assay, a bias-controlled multiplex PCR. In the original analysis: The number of nucleated cells in each sample was estimated from the amplification of reference gene primers within the assay. To quantify the absolute abundance of each unique TCRbeta CDR3 rearrangement, sequence reads were collapsed and filtered. For each sample, productive Simpson clonality was calculated by taking the square root of Simpson's diversity index across productive rearrangements. In TCRdb, the immuneACCESS table is reduced to in-frame sequences with V and J assigned. These tables do not hold every clone; where another copy was compared, an unresolved V gene accounts for under half, and the others remain unexplained. V and J calls and clone size come straight from that table; D and trimming were deduced from the DNA. In this sample the table shows approximately 90,000 clones, approximately 86% of which occur a single time. The ten largest clonotypes hold around 3% of the sample.

The sequence derives from a man aged 50-59 years with acute or convalescent COVID-19. The rearrangement joined TRBV29-1 to TRBJ1-6, and perhaps TRBD1 as D gene, on 5 matching bases. Sequenced sample: peripheral blood. The CDR3 in this case is CSVKQGNMDSPLHF. The DNA reads TGCAGCGTCAAGCAGGGCAATATGGATTCACCCCTCCACTTT.